These 28 T cell receptor beta chains originate from one sample sequenced in a study of graft-versus-host responses after intestinal transplantation (dated by TCRdb to 2020 to 2022). The method behind the library was the immunoSEQ multiplex PCR assay. Held by TCRdb, this immuneACCESS table contains in-frame sequences only and omits some clones. Under half of the omission traces to an unresolved V gene where checked; the cause of the rest is unknown. The sample yields approximately 13,000 clones; more than 85% were counted once. Under 5% of the sample is held by the ten biggest clonotypes. Sequencing was performed on PBMCs, taken around 3 years after intestinal transplantation. These receptors were taken from a human patient who received an intestinal transplant, so some T cells may come from the graft donor.

This sequence joins TRBV27 and TRBJ2-1, with 11 bases matching TRBD2. J gave up 6 bases and V 5 bases, and 9 bases lay outside the gene matches. This CDR3 has 16 amino acids. CDR1 is MNHEY, CDR2 SMNVEV, per germline (reference sequence). For the CDR3, the DNA is TGTGCCAGCAGTCCCACTAGCGGGGGAGGGTTCAATGAGCAGTTCTTC. Its translation: CASSPTSGGGFNEQFF.

The chain uses TRBV18 and TRBJ1-4, with D possibly matching TRBD1 (6 bases). Looked up from germline, CDR1 is KGHSH and CDR2 is LQKENI. The CDR3 consists of 16 residues. Between the trimmed V and J ends, which lost 3 bases and 8 bases, there was a span of 19 bases. CDR3 amino acids: CASSPYQGHGREKLFF. DNA for the CDR3: TGTGCCAGCTCACCCTACCAGGGGCATGGAAGAGAAAAACTGTTTTTT.

This clone was seen a few times. This chain connects TRBV9 to TRBJ1-1; 7 bases match TRBD1. In germline, CDR1 is SGDLS, CDR2 YYNGEE. The CDR3 spans 13 residues. V lost 2 bases to trimming and J lost 4 bases; unmatched junction nucleotides: 2. CDR3 sequence: CASSVGDSTEAFF. DNA for the CDR3: TGTGCCAGCAGCGTCGGGGACAGCACTGAAGCTTTCTTT.

The rearrangement links TRBV27 to TRBJ1-5; no definite D call. Trimming removed 2 bases at V and 1 base at J, with 3 bases between. Germline loops: CDR1 MNHEY, CDR2 SMNVEV (reference sequence). The CDR3 runs 13 residues. The CDR3 sequence is CASSLGSNQPQHF. CDR3 nucleotides: TGTGCCAGCAGTTTAGGGAGCAATCAGCCCCAGCATTTT.

The V call is TRBV5-1, the J call TRBJ1-1; D unclear. CDR1 is SGHRS and CDR2 is YFSETQ in the germline V gene. The CDR3 spans 13 residues. V lost 0 bases and J lost 6, with 9 bases in between. The CDR3 DNA follows: TGCGCCAGCAGCTTGGTAGGGATTGCTGAAGCTTTCTTT. Amino acid sequence: CASSLVGIAEAFF.

V usage is TRBV5-8 and J usage is TRBJ2-2; 9 nucleotides align to TRBD1. Trimming took 4 bases from V and 8 from J; bases not matched to a gene: 6. CDR3 length: 14 amino acids. The germline gives CDR1 SGHTS, CDR2 YDEGEE. In DNA form, the CDR3 reads TGTGCCAGCAGCCCCGGGACAGGGAGAGGGGAGCTGTTTTTT. Translation: CASSPGTGRGELFF.

In this sample, this clone turned up a few times. The chain couples TRBV9 to TRBJ1-1; D remains ambiguous. This CDR3 contains 13 residues. Trimming took 0 bases from V and 0 from J, leaving 3 bases between them. Germline loops: CDR1 SGDLS, CDR2 YYNGEE. The CDR3 loop reads CASSVVVNTEAFF. The CDR3 coding sequence is TGTGCCAGCAGCGTAGTGGTGAACACTGAAGCTTTCTTT.

The gene calls are TRBV5-4 and TRBJ2-1; D perhaps matches TRBD1 (5 bases). Germline V gene data show CDR1 as SGHNT and CDR2 as YYREEE (reference sequence). V was cut by 0 bases and J by 9 bases, with 10 bases left in between. There are 13 residues in the CDR3. The chain's CDR3 is CASSLARVGEQFF. Written as DNA, the CDR3 is TGTGCCAGCAGCTTGGCCAGGGTGGGTGAGCAGTTCTTC.

The CDR3 sequence: CASSPSGTVNTEAFF. The CDR3 DNA reads TGTGCCAGCTCACCCTCCGGGACAGTAAACACTGAAGCTTTCTTT. The genes are TRBV18 and TRBJ1-1, with 7 bases that match TRBD1. Germline assignment: CDR1 KGHSH and CDR2 LQKENI. The CDR3 loop spans 15 amino acids. V trimming: 3 bases; J trimming: 2 bases; junction bases outside the gene matches: 6.

To note about this clone: The junction shows a germline mismatch at one end, possibly a read error. V and J are TRBV7-7 and TRBJ2-5; 9 nucleotides agree with TRBD2. Germline CDR1 SSHAT, CDR2 FNYEAQ (reference sequence). This CDR3 is built from 16 residues. As DNA, the CDR3 is TGTGCTAGCAGCTTAGGGCTAGCGGGGTTTCAAGAGACCCAGTACTTC. It specifies CASSLGLAGFQETQYF.

The chain links TRBV15 to TRBJ1-1; possible D gene TRBD1, 6 bases. The CDR3 runs to 16 residues. The germline CDR1 and CDR2 sequences are LNHNV and YYDKDF (reference sequence). Trimming removed 5 bases from V and 0 bases from J, with 16 bases in between. The CDR3 spells CATSPRTDNMNTEAFF. Written as DNA, the CDR3 is TGTGCCACCAGCCCGCGGACAGACAACATGAACACTGAAGCTTTCTTT.

The chain carries TRBV5-6 and TRBJ1-5, with 7 bases aligning to TRBD1. With V trimmed by 2 bases and J by 9 bases, 11 bases remained unmatched. The CDR3 contains 15 residues. The germline CDR1 and CDR2 sequences are SGHDT and YYEEEE. CDR3: CASSFWGTAGRPQHF. CDR3 nucleotide sequence: TGTGCCAGCAGCTTTTGGGGGACAGCTGGACGGCCCCAGCATTTT.

V and J are TRBV18 and TRBJ1-5; the D gene is possibly TRBD1 (5 bases). The CDR3 totals 14 residues. Per germline, CDR1 KGHSH and CDR2 LQKENI. Trimming cost V 2 bases and J 4 bases, with 9 bases left between them. The DNA for the CDR3 is TGTGCCAGCTCACCAGGGACGGTGAATCAGCCCCAGCATTTT. This codes for CASSPGTVNQPQHF.

The chain carries TRBV6-6 and TRBJ2-6; a weak D match, TRBD1 (6 bases). CDR1 and CDR2 from the germline V gene are MNHNY and SVGAGI (reference sequence). V was shortened by 6 bases and J by 2 bases, with 11 bases between the two germline ends. This CDR3 is built from 15 residues. The CDR3 loop reads CASRTGLTGANVLTF. In DNA, the CDR3 is TGTGCCAGCAGGACAGGTTTGACTGGGGCCAACGTCCTGACTTTC.

The chain recombines TRBV6-1 with TRBJ1-1; no clear D. V shed 3 bases and J shed 0 bases, with 5 bases lying between them. The CDR3 spans 13 residues. Germline lookup yields CDR1 MNHNS and CDR2 SASEGT. In DNA form, the CDR3 reads TGTGCCAGCAGTGAGCAGGTGAACACTGAAGCTTTCTTT. Residues: CASSEQVNTEAFF.

The J gene is TRBJ2-3, the V gene TRBV29-1; TRBD2 might be the D (6 bases). The CDR3 contains 16 residues. V was pared by 3 bases and J by 2 bases, with 18 bases between. Germline lookup yields CDR1 SQVTM and CDR2 ANQGSEA. The CDR3 region is CSVDRGWGGATDTQYF. CDR3 DNA: TGCAGCGTTGATCGGGGATGGGGAGGAGCCACAGATACGCAGTATTTT.

The V gene is TRBV27, the J gene TRBJ1-4; 8 bases map to TRBD1. The germline gives CDR1 MNHEY, CDR2 SMNVEV (reference sequence). The CDR3 totals 14 residues. With V trimmed by 6 bases and J by 8 bases, 8 bases remained unmatched. The CDR3 coding sequence is TGTGCCAGCAGCCGGACAGGGACTGGGGAAAAACTGTTTTTT. It codes for CASSRTGTGEKLFF. Complete variable domain (other parts from reference TRBV27 and TRBJ1-4): EAQVTQNPRYLITVTGKKLTVTCSQNMNHEYMSWYRQDPGLGLRQIYYSMNVEVTDKGDVPEGYKVSRKEKRNFPLILESPSPNQTSLYFCASSRTGTGEKLFFGSGTQLSVL.

The rearrangement uses TRBV6-5 and TRBJ1-2; D not certain. CDR1 is MNHEY, CDR2 SVGAGI, per germline. This CDR3 contains 15 residues. Trimming took 2 bases from V and 2 from J, leaving 12 bases between them. CDR3 sequence reads: CASSYGPTGNYGYTF. The CDR3, as DNA: TGTGCCAGCAGTTACGGGCCCACCGGCAACTATGGCTACACCTTC.

This clone was picked up one time. The chain recombines TRBV6-5 with TRBJ1-1, with D possibly matching TRBD1 (5 bases). CDR3 length: 15 residues. Trimming took off 6 bases at V and 0 bases at J, with 14 bases between the two ends. Germline lookup yields CDR1 MNHEY and CDR2 SVGAGI. The CDR3 DNA reads TGTGCCAGCAGCTCACGGGGGGGGATGAACACTGAAGCTTTCTTT. This gives the protein CASSSRGGMNTEAFF.

The rearrangement links TRBV5-4 to TRBJ2-5; D not resolved. Per the germline V gene, CDR1 is SGHNT and CDR2 is YYREEE (reference sequence). This CDR3 region has 13 residues. Trimming shortened V by 1 base and J by 5 bases, and 9 bases separated the two germline ends. The CDR3 sequence is CASSLSQMETQYF. For the CDR3, the DNA is TGTGCCAGCAGCTTGAGTCAGATGGAGACCCAGTACTTC.

In DNA form, the CDR3 reads TGTGCCAGCAGTCCGACTAGCGGGGGGAACACAGATACGCAGTATTTT. This codes for CASSPTSGGNTDTQYF. The chain couples TRBV6-4 to TRBJ2-3; the match to TRBD2 covers 13 bases. V lost 5 bases and J lost 2; bases outside the gene matches: 4. The CDR3 sequence is 16 residues long. CDR1 is MRHNA, CDR2 SNTAGT, per germline.

This chain uses TRBV6-1 with TRBJ1-2; D might be TRBD1 (6 bases). Germline V CDR1 and CDR2: MNHNS, SASEGT. The CDR3 covers 11 residues. V lost 8 bases to trimming and J lost 6 bases, with 10 bases between them. This CDR3 is CASATGNGYTF. The CDR3 nucleotides read TGTGCCAGCGCCACAGGGAATGGCTACACCTTC.

V usage is TRBV6-6 and J usage is TRBJ1-6; D is unresolved. Trimming removed 0 bases at V and 7 bases at J, with 7 bases between. CDR1 is MNHNY, CDR2 SVGAGI, per germline (reference sequence). The CDR3 is 14 amino acids. The CDR3 loop is CASSYSAGNSPLHF. The CDR3 DNA follows: TGTGCCAGCAGTTACTCGGCAGGAAATTCACCCCTCCACTTT.

This chain connects TRBV6-4 to TRBJ2-3; D possibly corresponds to TRBD1 (6 bases). Germline V gene data show CDR1 as MRHNA and CDR2 as SNTAGT. With 5 bases removed from V and 0 bases from J, the gap between germline ends came to 12 bases. The CDR3 covers 15 residues. The CDR3 DNA sequence: TGTGCCAGCAGTCGAGGACAGTTTAGCACAGATACGCAGTATTTT. Its protein product is CASSRGQFSTDTQYF.

The gene calls are TRBV6-5 and TRBJ1-3; the match to TRBD1 covers 7 bases. CDR1 and CDR2 from the germline V gene are MNHEY and SVGAGI. CDR3 length: 14 amino acids. Trimming took 2 bases from V and 2 from J; bases not matched to a gene: 0. The CDR3 DNA is TGTGCCAGCAGTTACGGACAGGCTGGAAACACCATATATTTT. Translation: CASSYGQAGNTIYF.

This chain uses TRBV18 with TRBJ2-7, with 10 bases that match TRBD1. V lost 4 bases to trimming and J lost 7 bases; unmatched junction nucleotides: 4. This CDR3 has 13 residues. Germline lookup yields CDR1 KGHSH and CDR2 LQKENI. CDR3 in DNA: TGTGCCAGCTCACGCGGGACAGGGGAGGAGCAGTACTTC. Its protein is CASSRGTGEEQYF.

CDR3: CASSEVGQAYGYTF. The DNA for the CDR3 is TGTGCCAGCAGTGAAGTCGGACAGGCCTATGGCTACACCTTC. The chain recombines TRBV2 with TRBJ1-2; 7 nucleotides match TRBD1. The CDR3 contains 14 residues. The V segment lost 1 base and the J segment 4 bases; nucleotides outside the gene matches: 3. Germline V lookup: CDR1 SNHLY, CDR2 FYNNEI.

The rearrangement uses TRBV6-5 and TRBJ1-2; D ambiguous. In germline, CDR1 is MNHEY, CDR2 SVGAGI. V was pared by 4 bases and J by 9 bases, with 21 bases between. The CDR3 is made up of 15 amino acids. The CDR3 DNA follows: TGTGCCAGCAGTTCAGACATCGGCGTTAGTATGCGCTACACCTTC. Its protein product is CASSSDIGVSMRYTF.